The entry below gives a single T cell receptor (beta chain) sequence along with its context. The data were obtained in a study of cytomegalovirus exposure and HLA in healthy donors. As for the study in general: Among about 400 genotyped donors, approximately 80% fell in the Caucasian-associated ancestry cluster.

A multiplex PCR was run with 60 Vbeta primers and 13 Jbeta primers. Methods used by the authors: A later analysis counted 70 million to 85 million unique TCR beta chains, around 12 million shared. Clones were read by immunoSEQ multiplex PCR, and TCRdb kept only the in-frame ones, dropping some. V and J calls and clone size are copied from that table; D and trimming were computed from the DNA. The sample holds about 130,000 clones, roughly 74% seen once. V was shortened by 10 bases and J by 4 bases, with 17 bases between the two germline ends. Germline-derived CDR1 and CDR2 are MNHNS and SASEGT. CDR3 length: 14 residues.

This chain uses TRBV6-1 with TRBJ2-1; D may be TRBD2 (7 bases). The sequence was collected from a woman between 45 and 65 years old in good health and CMV-seropositive. Sequencing was performed on PBMCs. The CDR3: CATGRGGLYNEQFF. The CDR3 nucleotides read TGTGCCACTGGAAGGGGGGGACTTTACAATGAGCAGTTCTTC.